The present TCR beta chain was sequenced within a study of identical twins (dated by TCRdb to the mid-2010s). Describing the broader study: TCR alpha and beta repertoires from monozygotic twins, unrelated adults of various ages and cord blood were deep-sequenced to test whether fetal clonotypes persist. To rule out contamination, replicate twin experiments were performed at different times with different library preparation protocols. Study-level results and caveats: Zero-insertion analyses could be partly confounded by invariant T cells such as MAIT and iNKT, although diverse VJ usage argued against such confounding for most clonotypes. In beta out-of-frame sequences, excess twin sharing was weaker, because having fewer shared sequences lowered the signal-to-noise ratio. Abundant cord blood beta clonotypes had fewer insertions, young adult naive repertoires showed a similar but weaker trend, and memory repertoires showed no such trend. In monozygotic twins, out-of-frame TCR alpha sharing was systematically underestimated by recombination models, although the models agreed with sharing between unrelated individuals. Because the same donors could not be followed over many years, the conclusions relied on cross-sectional statistical analysis. Compared with coincidental sharing between unrelated individuals, an excess of low generation-probability sequences was observed among out-of-frame TCR alpha sequences shared between twins.

Every donor in the study was a healthy Caucasian. Three pairs of female monozygotic twins, all aged roughly 18 to 29 years, were included in the twin cohort. Positive isolation kits from Invitrogen were used to isolate CD4+ and CD8+ T cell populations. V and J lose 1 base and 1 base, and a span of 8 bases separates them. Based on the germline V gene, the CDR1 and CDR2 sequences are SGHRS and YFSETQ. The CDR3 runs 14 amino acids, cysteine and phenylalanine included. This entry keeps only the CDR3 DNA: 42 bases, framed from base 1. Preparation of the library involved 5' RACE. Sequencing instrument: Illumina HiSeq 2000. A universal primer binding site was added through template switching, and the final cDNA carried a unique molecular identifier so that TCR cDNA molecules could be counted accurately. Specific primers in the conserved constant-segment region were used to synthesize first-strand cDNA for TCR alpha and beta chains. To control for contamination, every cDNA library was double barcoded, receiving both a SMART-Mk sample barcode and Illumina barcodes. Two successive PCR steps introduced TruSeq adapter sequences along with Illumina sample barcodes. The Illumina HiSeq platform was used with custom primers to sequence TCR alpha and beta cDNA libraries. Regarding the original processing steps: MiGEC was used to process raw reads and extract unique molecular identifiers, and MiXCR was used to find CDR3 positions. Recombination models were inferred per individual with the repgenHMM and IGoR tools using an EM algorithm. The tcR package in R was used for shared clonotype analysis, with sharing normalized by the product of cloneset sizes. Out-of-frame nonproductive sequences were analyzed to study raw recombination free of thymic and clonal selection effects. The public sequencing data were trimmed at Q25 with fastp and processed into clonotypes with MiXCR by TCRdb, which kept only in-frame beta chains. Records with the same CDR3 protein are collapsed into one entry carrying the most frequent genes and DNA. These V and J calls are TCRdb output, not the study's own analysis. This sample is represented by over 500,000 distinct CDR3 sequences; roughly a fifth of them were singletons. In total, the top ten clones hold 0.8% to 1% of the sample.

This clonotype was detected once. This receptor's antigen is unknown. Base qualities are missing; no much larger clone stands one base away. The data were also submitted as part of a second study, on T cells expressing NK-cell markers. As the second paper documents: Eight or nine donors provided sorted CD3+CD56+NKG2C+, CD3+CD56+NKG2C- and CD3+CD56-NKG2C+ T-cell subsets, whose TCR beta-chain repertoires were profiled. Among the eight sequenced donors, only one was HCMV-seronegative, while the other seven were HCMV-seropositive. To restrict sorting to alphabetaTCR-expressing T cells, an anti-gammadeltaTCR antibody was added in several experiments. In a handful of donors, the dominant CD3+CD56+NKG2C+ clonotypes were among the top 10 CD8+ clonotypes and accounted for about 1.0-8% of CD8+ T cells. Those dominant clonotypes were again the most abundant among CD3+CD56-NKG2C+ cells in a few donors, at roughly 25-65%. It remained unclear whether the expanded NKG2C-expressing T cell clones were specific for HCMV antigens. The eight sequenced donors were randomly selected healthy volunteers, three men and five women. A commercial ELISA kit detecting HCMV-specific IgG in serum was used to determine HCMV serostatus. MIGEC was used to demultiplex reads and group reads by UMI, and MiTCR was used to assemble and quantify clonotypes. Only TCR cDNA sequences supported by at least two reads were kept to exclude erroneous sequences. The tcR package was used for downstream repertoire analysis, and clonotypes were matched between fractions using CDR3 nucleotide sequence together with V segment. Antigen specificity was annotated against VDJdb with VDJmatch, allowing one amino acid substitution in CDR3.

The rearranged chain carries TRBV5-1 and TRBJ1-1, with the D gene too uncertain to name. The TCR sequence derives from a woman between 18 and 29 years old in good health. The sequenced sample consisted of CD4+ T cells sorted from blood. The nucleotide sequence is given as TGCGCCAGCAGCTTGCGAAGGTGGAACACTGAAGCTTTCTTT. Protein translation: CASSLRRWNTEAFF.